One and the same sample provided the 31 T cell receptor beta chains below, sequenced in a study of blood T cell repertoires in COVID-19. Here immunoSEQ multiplex PCR was the method, and the copy in TCRdb shows in-frame clones only, minus some. The sample yields 240,000 or so clones, approximately 90% seen once. Sequenced: PBMCs or T cells enriched from blood (not recorded which). The receptor source for this set is a man aged 45-60 years who had been exposed to COVID-19.

The count of this clone is one. The rearrangement links TRBV5-1 to TRBJ1-4, with a weak D call TRBD1 (6 bases). Germline V lookup: CDR1 SGHRS, CDR2 YFSETQ. V was cut by 4 bases and J by 3 bases, with 13 bases left in between. This CDR3 has 15 amino acids. In nucleotides, the CDR3 is TGCGCCAGCAGCCCGAACAGGGTATCTAATGAAAAACTGTTTTTT. Its translation: CASSPNRVSNEKLFF. The full variable domain, rest sourced from reference TRBV5-1 and TRBJ1-4, is KAGVTQTPRYLIKTRGQQVTLSCSPISGHRSVSWYQQTPGQGLQFLFEYFSETQRNKGNFPGRFSGRQFSNSRSEMNVSTLELGDSALYLCASSPNRVSNEKLFFGSGTQLSVL.

The genes are TRBV29-1 and TRBJ2-5, with TRBD1 identical over 8 bases. The trim removed 7 bases at V and 4 bases at J, leaving 5 bases unmatched. The CDR3 extends over 12 amino acids. Germline values: CDR1 SQVTM, CDR2 ANQGSEA. CDR3 protein: CSGLTGAETQYF. As DNA, the CDR3 is TGCAGCGGCCTGACAGGGGCAGAGACCCAGTACTTC.

The rearrangement uses TRBV23-1 and TRBJ1-1, with TRBD1 identical over 7 bases. TRBV23-1 has ORF status, its function being uncertain. CDR3 length: 17 amino acids. Trimming at V came to 8 bases and at J to 0 bases, leaving 15 bases not matched to a gene. The CDR3 DNA follows: TGCGCCAGCCTAGGGAAAAAGGGGGCGTGCATGAACACTGAAGCTTTCTTT. Amino acids: CASLGKKGACMNTEAFF.

The chain uses TRBV24-1 and TRBJ1-6, with TRBD1 as a possible D gene (6 bases). Germline V gives CDR1 KGHDR, CDR2 SFDVKD. The length of the CDR3 is 15 residues. V was clipped by 5 bases and J by 8 bases, with 15 bases between them. CDR3 protein: CATSVIQGPYSPLHF. DNA for the CDR3: TGTGCCACCAGTGTCATACAGGGTCCCTATTCACCCCTCCACTTT.

V usage is TRBV5-4 and J usage is TRBJ1-2; a possible D gene is TRBD1 (5 bases). Germline V gene data show CDR1 as SGHNT and CDR2 as YYREEE (reference sequence). The CDR3 runs 15 residues. Trimming pared 0 bases from V and 4 bases from J, leaving 13 bases between. CDR3 sequence: CASSLGRGRIYGYTF. The CDR3 DNA reads TGTGCCAGCAGCTTGGGGAGGGGTCGGATCTATGGCTACACCTTC.

The chain is built from TRBV7-2 and TRBJ1-2; 10 positions agree with TRBD1. Germline values: CDR1 SGHTA, CDR2 FQGNSA. V gave up 4 bases and J gave up 8 bases; unmatched junction bases: 16. This CDR3 region has 17 residues. CDR3 sequence: CASSYDPVTGGARGYTF. The CDR3 DNA reads TGTGCCAGCAGCTACGATCCCGTGACAGGGGGCGCGAGAGGCTACACCTTC.

This clone turned up a few times. The rearrangement joins TRBV19 to TRBJ2-7; 9 bases agree with TRBD1. The CDR3 spans 14 residues. J gave up 3 bases and V 3 bases, and 3 bases lay outside the gene matches. The germline gives CDR1 LNHDA, CDR2 SQIVND (reference sequence). The CDR3 DNA follows: TGTGCCAGTAGTATGGGGACAGGGAGCTACGAGCAGTACTTC. This gives the protein CASSMGTGSYEQYF.

The V and J genes are TRBV29-1 and TRBJ1-1, with TRBD1 identical over 9 bases. CDR3 length: 14 amino acids. The germline CDR1 and CDR2 sequences are SQVTM and ANQGSEA. V shed 6 bases and J 4 bases; nucleotides not matched to a gene: 9. DNA for the CDR3: TGCAGCGTCTCCCCGGGACAGGGAGGCACTGAAGCTTTCTTT. This gives the protein CSVSPGQGGTEAFF.

This chain joins TRBV5-1 and TRBJ1-1; weak D call: TRBD1 (5 bases). The germline V gene encodes CDR1 SGHRS and CDR2 YFSETQ. The CDR3 contains 14 residues. V was trimmed by 6 bases and J by 3 bases, leaving 15 bases between them. CDR3 sequence: CASTLGGSHTEAFF. CDR3 DNA: TGCGCCAGCACCCTGGGGGGGTCTCACACTGAAGCTTTCTTT.

The chain has TRBV5-1 and TRBJ2-1, with D possibly TRBD1 on 6 matching bases. Germline V gives CDR1 SGHRS, CDR2 YFSETQ. V lost 1 base, J lost 4 bases, and 9 bases lay in between. The CDR3 is 14 amino acids. This CDR3 reads CASSLSGAYNEQFF. CDR3 DNA: TGCGCCAGCAGCTTGTCAGGGGCTTACAATGAGCAGTTCTTC. Supplemented by reference TRBV5-1 and TRBJ2-1, the full variable domain reads KAGVTQTPRYLIKTRGQQVTLSCSPISGHRSVSWYQQTPGQGLQFLFEYFSETQRNKGNFPGRFSGRQFSNSRSEMNVSTLELGDSALYLCASSLSGAYNEQFFGPGTRLTVL.

This chain joins TRBV11-2 and TRBJ1-6; 9 nucleotides align to TRBD1. The CDR3 consists of 17 residues. Per germline, CDR1 SGHAT and CDR2 FQNNGV. Trimming at V came to 2 bases and at J to 5 bases, leaving 7 bases not matched to a gene. The CDR3 DNA reads as TGTGCCAGCAGCTTAACAAGGGGACAGGGAGATAATTCACCCCTCCACTTT. It yields the protein CASSLTRGQGDNSPLHF.

The chain employs TRBV5-1 and TRBJ1-4, with 11 bases fitting TRBD1. This CDR3 is 14 amino acids long. Trimming took 3 bases from V and 8 from J; bases not matched to a gene: 3. Germline V gives CDR1 SGHRS, CDR2 YFSETQ. The CDR3 region is CASSSGQGEEKLFF. CDR3 DNA: TGCGCCAGCAGCTCGGGACAGGGGGAGGAAAAACTGTTTTTT. The full variable domain, its missing parts supplied by reference TRBV5-1 and TRBJ1-4, is KAGVTQTPRYLIKTRGQQVTLSCSPISGHRSVSWYQQTPGQGLQFLFEYFSETQRNKGNFPGRFSGRQFSNSRSEMNVSTLELGDSALYLCASSSGQGEEKLFFGSGTQLSVL.

The chain employs TRBV30 and TRBJ2-1; D not resolved. Germline CDR1 is GTSNPN and CDR2 is SVGIG (reference sequence). This CDR3 is built from 11 residues. Trimming took off 4 bases at V and 12 bases at J, with 13 bases between the two ends. The DNA of the CDR3 is TGTGCCTGGACCCCGTTGCGCGTGCAGTTCTTC. It translates to CAWTPLRVQFF.

The table lists this clone with a few counts. The chain couples TRBV5-1 to TRBJ2-2; D is ambiguous. Germline CDR1 is SGHRS and CDR2 is YFSETQ. V was pared by 4 bases and J by 0 bases, with 16 bases between. CDR3 length: 17 residues. The CDR3 loop reads CASSPLIPSANTGELFF. The CDR3 DNA is TGCGCCAGCAGCCCCTTGATACCCTCAGCGAACACCGGGGAGCTGTTTTTT.

V and J are TRBV27 and TRBJ1-2; 8 bases fit TRBD1. CDR1 and CDR2 (germline): MNHEY, SMNVEV (reference sequence). The trim removed 6 bases at V and 2 bases at J, leaving 8 bases unmatched. This CDR3 is built from 15 residues. The CDR3 loop reads CASSRSRTGNYGYTF. Here the CDR3 DNA reads TGTGCCAGCAGCCGGTCACGGACAGGGAACTATGGCTACACCTTC.

The chain links TRBV7-3 to TRBJ2-1; 9 bases are a match to TRBD2. CDR1 SGHTA and CDR2 FQGTGA come from the germline V gene. J lost 4 bases, V lost 4 bases, and 2 bases had no gene match. The CDR3 loop spans 14 amino acids. The CDR3 spells CASSSTSGYNEQFF. The CDR3 DNA follows: TGTGCCAGCAGCTCGACTAGCGGTTACAATGAGCAGTTCTTC.

The gene calls are TRBV19 and TRBJ1-1, with unresolved D. Per germline, CDR1 LNHDA and CDR2 SQIVND (reference sequence). Trimming left V 5 bases short and J 0 bases short, with 13 bases between. CDR3 length equals 15 residues. The CDR3 nucleotides read TGTGCCAGTAGTCCTACCCCGGGGTTGAACACTGAAGCTTTCTTT. It yields the protein CASSPTPGLNTEAFF.

The sample holds a few counts of this clone. The gene calls are TRBV5-1 and TRBJ1-2, with 7 bases fitting TRBD1. The V segment lost 4 bases and the J segment 6 bases; nucleotides outside the gene matches: 9. The CDR3 sequence is 14 residues long. CDR1 and CDR2 from the germline V gene are SGHRS and YFSETQ. The CDR3 loop reads CASSLGDRTHGYTF. DNA of the CDR3: TGCGCCAGCAGCCTGGGGGACAGAACCCATGGCTACACCTTC.

Here the CDR3 DNA reads TGCGCCAGCAGCCACCTTGCCGGGACAACTGGAAACACCATATATTTT. As protein: CASSHLAGTTGNTIYF. The chain joins TRBV4-1 to TRBJ1-3; TRBD1 is a possible D gene (6 bases). CDR1 MGHRA and CDR2 YSYEKL come from the germline V gene. The CDR3 length is 16 residues. V was pared by 3 bases and J by 2 bases, with 14 bases between.

CDR3 sequence reads: CASKGQVTYGYTF. DNA for the CDR3: TGTGCCAGCAAGGGACAGGTGACCTATGGCTACACCTTC. The rearrangement links TRBV6-5 to TRBJ1-2; 8 nucleotides line up with TRBD1. CDR1 and CDR2 from the germline V gene are MNHEY and SVGAGI. J gave up 4 bases and V 7 bases, and 5 bases lay outside the gene matches. CDR3 length: 13 amino acids.

This clone was seen just once. V is TRBV7-3 and J is TRBJ2-1, with a tentative D call TRBD2 (5 bases). The germline V gene has CDR1 SGHTA and CDR2 FQGTGA. Trimming removed 2 bases at V and 9 bases at J, with 8 bases between. The CDR3 extends over 12 amino acids. CDR3 in DNA: TGTGCCAGCAGCTTATCCGGGATTGAGCAGTTCTTC. The encoded protein is CASSLSGIEQFF.

The chain combines TRBV27 with TRBJ1-5, with 7 bases matching TRBD1. CDR1 is MNHEY and CDR2 is SMNVEV in the germline V gene (reference sequence). After removal of 6 bases from V and 5 bases from J, the junction contained 4 bases not matched to a gene. The CDR3 loop spans 13 amino acids. The CDR3 nucleotides are TGTGCCAGCAGGGACAGGCGGGATCAGCCCCAGCATTTT. This sequence encodes CASRDRRDQPQHF.

Here the CDR3 DNA reads TGTGCAAGTCGACATATCAGGGGGCCCCATCAGCCCCAGCATTTT. As protein: CASRHIRGPHQPQHF. The chain uses TRBV12-2 and TRBJ1-5; TRBD1 was called by the table and not checked on the DNA. TRBV12-2 is marked as a pseudogene. The CDR3 totals 15 residues.

CDR3 residues: CATSRDWGEAGELFF. The DNA of the CDR3 is TGTGCCACCAGCAGAGATTGGGGGGAGGCCGGGGAGCTGTTTTTT. This rearrangement joins TRBV15 to TRBJ2-2, with D maybe TRBD2 (6 bases). The V end was cut by 0 bases, the J end by 6 bases, with 11 bases between. Per the germline V gene, CDR1 is LNHNV and CDR2 is YYDKDF (reference sequence). This CDR3 region has 15 residues.

J is TRBJ1-2 and V is TRBV5-6; the match to TRBD1 covers 11 bases. The CDR3 has 15 residues. J was trimmed by 4 bases and V by 1 base; bases with no gene match: 3. The V gene's germline CDR1 is SGHDT and CDR2 YYEEEE. CDR3 sequence reads: CASSLYGQGAYGYTF. In DNA form, the CDR3 reads TGTGCCAGCAGCTTGTACGGACAGGGGGCCTATGGCTACACCTTC. Complete variable domain (other parts from reference TRBV5-6 and TRBJ1-2): DAGVTQSPTHLIKTRGQQVTLRCSPKSGHDTVSWYQQALGQGPQFIFQYYEEEERQRGNFPDRFSGHQFPNYSSELNVNALLLGDSALYLCASSLYGQGAYGYTFGSGTRLTVV.

This clone was seen only once. The V and J genes are TRBV27 and TRBJ2-2, with unresolved D. CDR3 length: 12 residues. Germline V gives CDR1 MNHEY, CDR2 SMNVEV (reference sequence). Trimming removed 2 bases from V and 7 bases from J, with 5 bases in between. CDR3 sequence reads: CASSLIGGELFF. The CDR3 coding sequence is TGTGCCAGCAGTTTAATCGGCGGGGAGCTGTTTTTT.

In nucleotides, the CDR3 is TGTGCCAGTAGTCCCCCGGGACTTGCTATACGCAATGAGCAGTTCTTC. Its translation: CASSPPGLAIRNEQFF. J is TRBJ2-1 and V is TRBV19, with D tentatively TRBD2 (6 bases). The germline V gene encodes CDR1 LNHDA and CDR2 SQIVND (reference sequence). This CDR3 is 16 amino acids long. The V and J ends lost 5 bases and 6 bases respectively, with 20 bases between them.

The chain recombines TRBV28 with TRBJ1-6, with D hard to call. The V and J ends lost 0 bases and 14 bases respectively, with 8 bases between them. CDR1 is MDHEN, CDR2 SYDVKM, per germline. The CDR3 spans 12 residues. CDR3 sequence: CASSLWAESLHF. CDR3 coding DNA: TGTGCCAGCAGTTTATGGGCGGAATCCCTCCACTTT.

This clone was found once. This rearrangement joins TRBV5-4 to TRBJ2-5, with 10 bases identical to TRBD1. Looked up from germline, CDR1 is SGHNT and CDR2 is YYREEE (reference sequence). This CDR3 is 16 amino acids long. With 4 bases clipped from V and 5 bases from J, the junction kept 11 bases outside the gene matches. DNA for the CDR3: TGTGCCAGCAGCCCTAGGACAGGGGGTTTGAGGGAGACCCAGTACTTC. Its translation is CASSPRTGGLRETQYF.

The V and J genes are TRBV6-5 and TRBJ1-1; D perhaps matches TRBD1 (6 bases). The CDR3 is 14 amino acids. CDR1 MNHEY and CDR2 SVGAGI come from the germline V gene. Trimming pared 2 bases from V and 3 bases from J, leaving 10 bases between. This CDR3 is CASSYGRGDTEAFF. The CDR3 DNA reads as TGTGCCAGCAGTTACGGCAGGGGCGACACTGAAGCTTTCTTT.

This clone showed up just once. The chain joins TRBV5-1 to TRBJ1-1; TRBD1 matches at 10 bases. The CDR3 runs to 13 residues. V was clipped by 4 bases and J by 10 bases; unmatched bases: 7. Germline V CDR1 and CDR2: SGHRS, YFSETQ. This CDR3 reads CASSREDRGRAFF. As DNA, the CDR3 is TGCGCCAGCAGCCGAGAAGACAGGGGGCGAGCTTTCTTT.